The source of this TCR beta chain is a study of cytomegalovirus exposure and HLA in healthy donors. General observations from the study: Both high specificity and high sensitivity reportedly marked the classifier's diagnosis of cytomegalovirus status.

Germline assignment: CDR1 MNHNS and CDR2 SASEGT. The CDR3 length is 15 residues. The V segment lost 5 bases and the J segment 2 bases; nucleotides outside the gene matches: 6. Assay: immunoSEQ multiplex PCR; the TCRdb copy retains only in-frame clones and omits some. The sample records fewer than 75,000 clones, roughly 92% being singletons. Points on this clone: What it binds is unknown.

This TCR was recovered from a woman younger than 35 in good health and CMV-seropositive. Sequencing input: PBMCs. The V gene is TRBV6-1, the J gene TRBJ1-5, with TRBD1 matching 7 bases. DNA of the CDR3: TGTGCCAGCAGTACTGGACAGGCCCGCAATCAGCCCCAGCATTTT. Protein sequence: CASSTGQARNQPQHF.